The T cell receptor (beta chain) described here comes from a study of Ad26.COV2.S vaccination and SARS-CoV-2 variants. Study in general: Participant was drawn from the COV1001 Ad26.COV2.S trial arm.

This clone has at least ten counts. The protocol was immunoSEQ multiplex PCR, while the TCRdb copy is restricted to in-frame clones and leaves out a portion. The table records roughly 300,000 clones, approximately 86% of them present only once. Described treatment: around 19 received Ad26.COV2.S at low or high dose, single or two shots; roughly five received placebo; per-sample allocation not given. Sampling took place 63 days after the first vaccine or placebo injection. The donor was a Boston adult aged 18-55 years. The junction had 5 bases not matched to a gene; V was cut back by 2 bases and J by 6 bases. CDR1 is SNHLY, CDR2 FYNNEI, per germline. The CDR3 is made up of 14 amino acids.

This chain links TRBV2 with TRBJ1-2; 8 positions agree with TRBD1. The TCR originated in a person between 18 and 65 years old who received the Ad26.COV2.S COVID-19 vaccine or a placebo. Sequencing used peripheral blood, obtained in a trial of Ad26.COV2.S vaccine versus placebo. DNA for the CDR3: TGTGCCAGCAGTGAAATGCAGGGGGCGAATGGCTACACCTTC. This codes for CASSEMQGANGYTF.